The clone carrying this T cell receptor beta chain was seen only a few times. Its specificity is unknown. The sample comes from a study of regulatory T cells in long-lasting Graves disease. Overall study findings and caveats: Persistent Graves' patients had lower TCR diversity than newly diagnosed ones.

This CDR3 is 15 amino acids long. Germline trimming cut 10 bases from V and 9 bases from J; bases unmatched to any gene: 12. Germline values: CDR1 ENHRY, CDR2 SYGVKD. Specified time point: persistent/refractory GD, antithyroid drugs over 5 years with positive TRAb. Scientists built the TCR library using RNA that was extracted from PBMCs. Libraries of TCR beta came from iRepertoire HTBI primers plus Arm-PCR of CDR3 regions. In the original processing: Across samples, 60 to 75 TRBV and about 15 TRBJ segments were found. TCRdb re-called the multiplex PCR reads with MiXCR, one entry per CDR3 protein. TCRdb's processing, not the authors', yielded these V and J calls. The data contain about 310,000 distinct CDR3 sequences, more than 20% of them singletons.

V usage is TRBV10-3 and J usage is TRBJ2-1; TRBD2 matches 13 bases. The TCR comes from a female donor with Graves disease. Material: peripheral blood mononuclear cells (PBMCs), obtained when the disease was refractory, from a patient treated with antithyroid drugs. In DNA form, the CDR3 reads TGTGCCACCACTGGACGACTAGCGGGAGGTGGTGAGCAGTTCTTC. The encoded protein is CATTGRLAGGGEQFF.